A single T cell receptor (beta chain) is shown here with its context. The antigen remains undetermined. The sample comes from a study of OX40 agonist ivuxolimab in advanced cancers. Whole-study results and caveats: Partly responding patients at 0.1-3.0 mg/kg showed some of the smallest clonal expansion. The study found that CD8+ T cells averaged more expanded clones than CD4+.

Measured with immunoSEQ multiplex PCR; TCRdb has only the in-frame clones, and not every one. Of about 40,000 clones in the sample, 88% were seen once. This CDR3 is built from 15 residues. The germline V gene has CDR1 SGDLS and CDR2 YYNGEE. The V gene end was trimmed by 3 bases and the J gene end by 7 bases; junction bases not matched to a gene: 12. The specimen was CD4+ or CD8+ T cells sorted from blood, collected in a trial of the OX40 agonist ivuxolimab. This receptor was identified in an adult with an advanced solid tumor such as melanoma, head and neck, liver or kidney cancer. The chain is built from TRBV9 and TRBJ1-1, with 7 bases aligning to TRBD1. The CDR3 reads CASSAEEGALGEAFF. The CDR3, as DNA: TGTGCCAGCAGCGCGGAAGAGGGGGCCCTCGGTGAAGCTTTCTTT. The whole variable domain, remainder taken from reference TRBV9 and TRBJ1-1, is DSGVTQTPKHLITATGQRVTLRCSPRSGDLSVYWYQQSLDQGLQFLIQYYNGEERAKGNILERFSAQQFPDLHSELNLSSLELGDSALYFCASSAEEGALGEAFFGQGTRLTVV.